This TCR beta chain was identified during a study of radiation and T cells in renal cell carcinoma. Repertoires were generated with immunoSEQ multiplex PCR, while TCRdb's copy carries only in-frame clones and drops some. This table holds some 100,000 clones, roughly 82% found once. Comments on this clone: Its target is unknown.

The CDR3 contains 11 residues. CDR1 and CDR2 from the germline V gene are SEHNR and FQNEAQ (reference sequence). The ends were cut back, 11 bases at V and 4 bases at J, with 11 bases in the middle. Stated time point: blood 4 weeks post-SBRT, at nephrectomy. The sample's treatment: 15 Gy SBRT to primary tumor, nephrectomy 4 weeks later. Nephrectomy followed 15 Gy stereotactic body radiation by 4 weeks. Serial blood draws occurred at baseline and 2 and 4 weeks post-SBRT. Study-wide results and caveats: Baseline intratumoral clonotype presence is unknown without pretreatment biopsies.

V is TRBV7-9 and J is TRBJ1-2; D not resolved. The starting material was blood, obtained from a patient whose treatment included radiotherapy and nephrectomy. This sequence was found in a man aged 55 to 70 with renal cell carcinoma. CDR3 bases: TGTGCCGGATCAAACAGCTATGGCTACACCTTC. Translation: CAGSNSYGYTF. The full variable domain, rest sourced from reference TRBV7-9 and TRBJ1-2, is DTGVSQNPRHKITKRGQNVTFRCDPISEHNRLYWYRQTLGQGPEFLTYFQNEAQLEKSRLLSDRFSAERPKGSFSTLEIQRTEQGDSAMYLCAGSNSYGYTFGSGTRLTVV.